The entry below describes one T cell receptor beta chain. Its specificity is not known. A much more abundant neighbour one base away suggests this may be a read error. TCR beta CDR3 sequences were amplified from RNA transcripts. With the HTBI primer set, the TCR CDR3 went through a first round of RT-PCR. TCRdb independently ran MiXCR on the multiplex PCR reads; one entry per CDR3 protein. The table has over 450,000 distinct CDR3 sequences, about an eighth seen once. This sample is drawn from a study of T cells in Graves' hyperthyroidism and ophthalmopathy. CDR1 is MNHEY, CDR2 SMNVEV, per germline (reference sequence). CDR3 length: 16 amino acids. Absence of ophthalmopathy progression within 18 months defined stable Graves' hyperthyroidism. Hyperthyroidism in the patients, aged 18 to 65, was newly diagnosed and under 2 months in duration. Clinical symptoms, serum thyroxine and TRAb, thyroid ultrasound and orbital computed tomography together formed the diagnostic basis.

Study-wide findings and caveats: Ophthalmopathy was model-predicted a median roughly 6.2 months pre-onset.

The gene calls are TRBV27 and TRBJ1-1; D gene ambiguous. What was sequenced was blood. The source of this sequence is a woman between 18 and 30 years old with Graves' hyperthyroidism. The chain's CDR3 is CASSLVFRYENTGAFF. The CDR3 bases are TGTGCCAGCAGTTTGGTCTTTAGGTACGAGAACACTGGAGCTTTCTTT.